The present T cell receptor beta chain was sequenced within a study of blood T cells in healthy people across ages. Together with a sample-barcoded 5' primer, a J-beta primer mix was included in a second PCR lasting about 6 to 12 cycles. TCRdb re-derived calls from the 5' RACE reads in MiXCR, one entry per CDR3 protein. Altogether about 1.1 million distinct CDR3 sequences are present, roughly two fifths being singletons, with the ten largest covering 10% to 15%. This clonotype appeared many times. V was pared by 7 bases and J by 6 bases, with 12 bases between. The CDR3 loop spans 12 amino acids. Germline lookup yields CDR1 SGDLS and CDR2 YYNGEE.

The TCR was taken from a man between 18 and 29 years old in good health. The sequencing sample was made of blood. This chain links TRBV9 with TRBJ2-3, with D possibly matching TRBD1 (5 bases). CDR3 in amino acids: CASGAGWDTQYF. The CDR3 nucleotides read TGTGCCAGCGGGGCAGGATGGGATACGCAGTATTTT.